Listed below are T cell receptor beta chains from one sample, sequenced in a study of shared clonotypes between healthy human individuals. Repertoires were generated with immunoSEQ multiplex PCR, while TCRdb's copy carries only in-frame clones and drops some. The sample has some 490,000 clones, around 73% seen once; the top ten hold more than 10%. The material sequenced was PBMCs. The source is a woman between 40 and 50 years old in good health. Some clones in this sample may be carry-over from other donors' samples. CDR3s leave out the opening cysteine and the closing phenylalanine or tryptophan. The size entry is marked missing in some rows and otherwise reads once, few, many or a size class.

v_gene: TRBV11-3
abundance: few
CDR3aa: ASSTGPDRDNEQF

v_gene: TRBV18
abundance: NA
CDR3aa: ASSPTGSGTEAF

v_gene: TRBV28
abundance: NA
CDR3aa: ASSFQITVTDTQY

v_gene: TRBV7-3
abundance: NA
CDR3aa: ASSLGGTANEQF

v_gene: TRBV7-2
abundance: NA
CDR3aa: ASSEDGTGYGYT

v_gene: TRBV5-1
abundance: NA
CDR3aa: ASSLDSGGSSGNTIY

v_gene: TRBV7-8
abundance: NA
CDR3aa: ASSSGQLREQY

v_gene: TRBV2
abundance: few
CDR3aa: ASRPGQGNSPLH

v_gene: TRBV15
abundance: few
CDR3aa: ATSRGGDRGPSYEQY

v_gene: TRBV6-5
abundance: NA
CDR3aa: ASSLGGSGNTIY

v_gene: TRBV2
abundance: NA
CDR3aa: ASSEFLGRRNTEAF

v_gene: TRBV5-1
abundance: NA
CDR3aa: ASSLVGLAGYEQY

v_gene: TRBV28
abundance: NA
CDR3aa: ASRAPGPIEGYT

v_gene: TRBV2
abundance: NA
CDR3aa: ASRRWGTNEKLF

v_gene: TRBV28
abundance: NA
CDR3aa: ASNKRVGSYEQY

v_gene: TRBV6-5
abundance: NA
CDR3aa: ASNRLRARDNEQF

v_gene: TRBV27
abundance: NA
CDR3aa: ASSTTGGDGGGYT

v_gene: TRBV7-9
abundance: few
CDR3aa: ASSSGAGNTIY

v_gene: TRBV18
abundance: NA
CDR3aa: ASSPAGVETQY

v_gene: TRBV28
abundance: NA
CDR3aa: ASSPPGQTGTGELF

v_gene: TRBV19
abundance: NA
CDR3aa: ASTFGDGREIPDNEQF

v_gene: TRBV7-8
abundance: NA
CDR3aa: ASSLDAAFEAF

v_gene: TRBV5-6
abundance: NA
CDR3aa: ASSGGLTYEQY

v_gene: TRBV28
abundance: once
CDR3aa: ASSLGGWGEDTQY

v_gene: TRBV19
abundance: NA
CDR3aa: ASISQGDGNEQF

v_gene: TRBV18
abundance: NA
CDR3aa: ASSPPTSGSGEQF

v_gene: TRBV5-1
abundance: NA
CDR3aa: ASSPLDPGLEETQY

v_gene: TRBV7-2
abundance: once
CDR3aa: ASSPGLAGDWETQY

v_gene: TRBV28
abundance: NA
CDR3aa: ASSTGTFYEQY

v_gene: TRBV7-9
abundance: NA
CDR3aa: ASSQDTEAF

v_gene: TRBV28
abundance: NA
CDR3aa: ASSLRDRATHEQF

v_gene: TRBV2
abundance: NA
CDR3aa: ASNREGGNQPQH

v_gene: TRBV6-1
abundance: NA
CDR3aa: ASTPRGANYGYT

v_gene: TRBV5-1
abundance: NA
CDR3aa: ANAFQTVLETQY

v_gene: TRBV5-1
abundance: few
CDR3aa: ASSRTSGSYEQY

v_gene: TRBV10-3
abundance: NA
CDR3aa: AISESPMKNEQF

v_gene: TRBV19
abundance: NA
CDR3aa: ASSMKGGASKNIQY

v_gene: TRBV30
abundance: many
CDR3aa: AWSGTGNQPQH

v_gene: TRBV28
abundance: NA
CDR3aa: ASSRGAQETQY

v_gene: TRBV5-8
abundance: NA
CDR3aa: ASSLGTSGSGEQY

v_gene: TRBV5-1
abundance: NA
CDR3aa: ASSYLGAGVEDTQY

v_gene: TRBV14
abundance: NA
CDR3aa: ASSNTIRAYNEQF

v_gene: TRBV5-4
abundance: few
CDR3aa: ASSSQGTGELF

v_gene: TRBV7-9
abundance: few
CDR3aa: ASSLEGTGSGNTIY

v_gene: TRBV6-5
abundance: few
CDR3aa: ASSYSRDSSTDTQY

v_gene: TRBV7-3
abundance: NA
CDR3aa: ASSLTLADLSYNEQF

v_gene: TRBV25-1
abundance: few
CDR3aa: ASSGRWTGSVQY

v_gene: TRBV6-5
abundance: NA
CDR3aa: ASRLAGGTDTQY